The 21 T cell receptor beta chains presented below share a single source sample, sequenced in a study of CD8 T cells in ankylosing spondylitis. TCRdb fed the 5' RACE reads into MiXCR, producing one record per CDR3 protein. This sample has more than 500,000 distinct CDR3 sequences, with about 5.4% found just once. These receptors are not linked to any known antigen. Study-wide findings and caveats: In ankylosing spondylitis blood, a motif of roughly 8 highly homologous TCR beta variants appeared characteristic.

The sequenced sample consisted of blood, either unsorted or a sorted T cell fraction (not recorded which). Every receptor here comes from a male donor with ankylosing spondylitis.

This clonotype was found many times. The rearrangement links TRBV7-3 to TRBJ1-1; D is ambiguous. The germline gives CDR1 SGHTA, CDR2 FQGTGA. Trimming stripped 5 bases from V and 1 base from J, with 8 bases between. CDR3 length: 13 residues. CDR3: CASSVQTNTEAFF. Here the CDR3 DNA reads TGTGCCAGCAGCGTACAGACGAACACTGAAGCTTTCTTT.

The CDR3 DNA reads as TGTGCCAGCAGCCCGGCCCGGGACACGAACTCTGGGGCCAACGTCCTGACTTTC. Protein: CASSPARDTNSGANVLTF. The chain has TRBV4-2 and TRBJ2-6; TRBD1 is a possible D gene (6 bases). The CDR3 runs to 18 residues. The V gene lost 4 bases and the J gene lost 0 bases, with 16 bases spanning the gap. CDR1 LGHNA and CDR2 YNFKEQ come from the germline V gene.

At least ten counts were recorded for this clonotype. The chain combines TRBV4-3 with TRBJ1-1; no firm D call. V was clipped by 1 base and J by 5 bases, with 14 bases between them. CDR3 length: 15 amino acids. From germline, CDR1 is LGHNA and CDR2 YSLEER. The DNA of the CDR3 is TGCGCCAGCAGCCAAGGTGCGACACTCAAGACTGAAGCTTTCTTT. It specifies CASSQGATLKTEAFF.

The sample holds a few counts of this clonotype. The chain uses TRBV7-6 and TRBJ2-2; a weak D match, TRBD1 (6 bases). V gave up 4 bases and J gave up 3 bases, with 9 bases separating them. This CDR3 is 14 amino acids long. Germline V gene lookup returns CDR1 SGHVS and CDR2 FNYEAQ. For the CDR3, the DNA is TGTGCCAGCAGCTCGGACAGCTACACCGGGGAGCTGTTTTTT. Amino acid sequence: CASSSDSYTGELFF.

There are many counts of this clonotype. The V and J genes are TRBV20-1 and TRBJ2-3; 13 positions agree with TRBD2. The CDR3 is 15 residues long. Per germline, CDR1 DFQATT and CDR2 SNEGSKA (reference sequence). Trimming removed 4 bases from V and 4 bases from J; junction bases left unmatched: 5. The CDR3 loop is CSAKGLAGESDTQYF. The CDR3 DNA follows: TGCAGTGCTAAAGGACTAGCGGGAGAGTCAGATACGCAGTATTTT.

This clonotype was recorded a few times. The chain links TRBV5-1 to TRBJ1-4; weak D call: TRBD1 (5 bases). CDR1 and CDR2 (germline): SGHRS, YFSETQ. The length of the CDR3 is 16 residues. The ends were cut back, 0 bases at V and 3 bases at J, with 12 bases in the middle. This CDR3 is CASSLAGRRANEKLFF. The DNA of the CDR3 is TGCGCCAGCAGCTTGGCAGGGCGGAGGGCTAATGAAAAACTGTTTTTT.

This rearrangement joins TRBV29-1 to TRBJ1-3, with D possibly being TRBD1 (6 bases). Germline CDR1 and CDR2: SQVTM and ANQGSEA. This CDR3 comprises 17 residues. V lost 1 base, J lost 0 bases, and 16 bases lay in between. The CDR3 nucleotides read TGCAGCGTTGAAGGGGTGGTTGAAGGGGGCTCTGGAAACACCATATATTTT. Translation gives CSVEGVVEGGSGNTIYF.

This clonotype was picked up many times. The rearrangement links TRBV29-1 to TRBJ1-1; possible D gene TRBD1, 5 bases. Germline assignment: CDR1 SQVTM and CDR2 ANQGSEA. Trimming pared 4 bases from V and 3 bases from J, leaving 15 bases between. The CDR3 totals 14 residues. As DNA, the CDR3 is TGCAGCGTTGTAGGTTTTGGGGGGGACACTGAAGCTTTCTTT. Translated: CSVVGFGGDTEAFF.

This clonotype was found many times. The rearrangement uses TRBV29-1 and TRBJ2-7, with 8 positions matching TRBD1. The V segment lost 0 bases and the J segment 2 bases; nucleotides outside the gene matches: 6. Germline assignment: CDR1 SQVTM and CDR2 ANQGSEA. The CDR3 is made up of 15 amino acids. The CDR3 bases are TGCAGCGTTGAAGATCGGAGGACAGGGCCCTACGAGCAGTACTTC. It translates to CSVEDRRTGPYEQYF.

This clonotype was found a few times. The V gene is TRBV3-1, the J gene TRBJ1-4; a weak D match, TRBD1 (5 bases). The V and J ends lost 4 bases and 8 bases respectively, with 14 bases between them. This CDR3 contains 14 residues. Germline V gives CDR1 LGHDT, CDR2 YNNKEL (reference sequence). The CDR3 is CASSPSGSGEKLFF. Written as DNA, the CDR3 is TGTGCCAGCAGCCCCTCAGGGTCGGGGGAAAAACTGTTTTTT.

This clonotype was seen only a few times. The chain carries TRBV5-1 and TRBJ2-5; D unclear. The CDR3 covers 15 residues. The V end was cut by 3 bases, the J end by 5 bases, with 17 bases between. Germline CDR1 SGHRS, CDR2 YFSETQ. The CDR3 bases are TGCGCCAGCAGCTCGGATGTCTACGAGTGGGAGACCCAGTACTTC. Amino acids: CASSSDVYEWETQYF.

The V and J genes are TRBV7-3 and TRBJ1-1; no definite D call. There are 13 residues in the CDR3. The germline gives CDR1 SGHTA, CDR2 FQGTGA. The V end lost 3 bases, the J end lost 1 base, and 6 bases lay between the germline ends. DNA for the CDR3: TGTGCCAGCAGCTTGTACCCGAACACTGAAGCTTTCTTT. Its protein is CASSLYPNTEAFF.

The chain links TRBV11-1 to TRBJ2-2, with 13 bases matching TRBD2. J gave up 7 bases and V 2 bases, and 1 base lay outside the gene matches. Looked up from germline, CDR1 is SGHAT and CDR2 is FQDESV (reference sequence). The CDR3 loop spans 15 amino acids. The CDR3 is CASSLRLAGGGELFF. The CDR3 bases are TGTGCCAGCAGCTTACGACTAGCGGGAGGCGGGGAGCTGTTTTTT.

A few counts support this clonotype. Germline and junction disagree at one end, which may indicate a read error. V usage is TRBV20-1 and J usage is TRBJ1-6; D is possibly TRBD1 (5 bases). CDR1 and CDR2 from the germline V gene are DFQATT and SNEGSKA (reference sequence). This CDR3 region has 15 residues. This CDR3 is CSARALTENNSPLHF. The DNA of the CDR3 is TGCAGTGCCAGAGCCTTGACAGAAAATAATTCACCCCTCCACTTT.

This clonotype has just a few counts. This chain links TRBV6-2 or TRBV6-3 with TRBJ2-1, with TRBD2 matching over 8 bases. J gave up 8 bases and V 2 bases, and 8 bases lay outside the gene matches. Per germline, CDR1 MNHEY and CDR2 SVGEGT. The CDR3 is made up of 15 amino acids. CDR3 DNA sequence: TGTGCCAGCAGTTACAGAGCGGGGGCCGGGGATGAGCAGTTCTTC. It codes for CASSYRAGAGDEQFF.

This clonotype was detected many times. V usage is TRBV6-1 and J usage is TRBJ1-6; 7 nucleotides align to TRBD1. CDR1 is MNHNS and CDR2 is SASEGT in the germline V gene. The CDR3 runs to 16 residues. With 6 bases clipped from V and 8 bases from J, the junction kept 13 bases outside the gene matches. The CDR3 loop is CASRFNPGTAYSPLHF. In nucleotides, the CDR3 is TGTGCCAGCAGATTCAATCCTGGGACAGCATATTCACCCCTCCACTTT.

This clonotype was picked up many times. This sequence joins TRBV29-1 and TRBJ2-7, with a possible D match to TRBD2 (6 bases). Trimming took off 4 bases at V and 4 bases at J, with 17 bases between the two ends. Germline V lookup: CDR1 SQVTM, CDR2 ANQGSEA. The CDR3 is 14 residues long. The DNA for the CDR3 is TGCAGCGTTGTCTCCGGCGAGCGGGCGTACGAGCAGTACTTC. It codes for CSVVSGERAYEQYF.

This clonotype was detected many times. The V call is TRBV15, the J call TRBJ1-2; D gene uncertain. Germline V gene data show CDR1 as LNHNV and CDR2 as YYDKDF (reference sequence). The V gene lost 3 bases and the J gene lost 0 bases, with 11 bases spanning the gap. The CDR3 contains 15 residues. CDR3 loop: CATSSWIGANYGYTF. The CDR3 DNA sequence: TGTGCCACCAGCAGCTGGATAGGAGCTAACTATGGCTACACCTTC.

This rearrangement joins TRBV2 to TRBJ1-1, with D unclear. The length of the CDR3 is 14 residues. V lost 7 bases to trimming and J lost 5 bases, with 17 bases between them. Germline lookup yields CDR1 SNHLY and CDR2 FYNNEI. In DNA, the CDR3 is TGTGCCAGCATAGCAACAGATACGGGAACTGAAGCTTTCTTT. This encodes CASIATDTGTEAFF.

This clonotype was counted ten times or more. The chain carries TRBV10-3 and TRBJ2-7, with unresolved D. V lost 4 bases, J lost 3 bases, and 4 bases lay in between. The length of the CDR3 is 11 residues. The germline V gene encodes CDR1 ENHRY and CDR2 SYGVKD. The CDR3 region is CAISGGYEQYF. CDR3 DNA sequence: TGTGCCATCAGTGGCGGCTACGAGCAGTACTTC.

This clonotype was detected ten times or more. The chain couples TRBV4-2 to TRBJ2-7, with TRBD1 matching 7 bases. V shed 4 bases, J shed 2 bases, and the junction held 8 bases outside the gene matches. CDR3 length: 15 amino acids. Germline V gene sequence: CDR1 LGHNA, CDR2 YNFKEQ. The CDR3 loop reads CASSLGGGQTYEQYF. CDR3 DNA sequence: TGTGCCAGCAGCCTCGGTGGGGGACAGACCTACGAGCAGTACTTC.